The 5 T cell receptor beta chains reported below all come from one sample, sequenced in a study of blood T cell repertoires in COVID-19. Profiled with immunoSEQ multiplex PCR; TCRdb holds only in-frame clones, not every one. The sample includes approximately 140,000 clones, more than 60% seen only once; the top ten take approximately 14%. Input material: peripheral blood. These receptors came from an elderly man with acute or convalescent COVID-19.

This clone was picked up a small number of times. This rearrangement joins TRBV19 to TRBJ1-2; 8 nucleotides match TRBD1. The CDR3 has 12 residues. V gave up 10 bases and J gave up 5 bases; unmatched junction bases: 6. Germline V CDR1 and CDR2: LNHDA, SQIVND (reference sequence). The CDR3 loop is CATLNRGYGYTF. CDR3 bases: TGTGCCACCCTTAACAGGGGGTATGGCTACACCTTC.

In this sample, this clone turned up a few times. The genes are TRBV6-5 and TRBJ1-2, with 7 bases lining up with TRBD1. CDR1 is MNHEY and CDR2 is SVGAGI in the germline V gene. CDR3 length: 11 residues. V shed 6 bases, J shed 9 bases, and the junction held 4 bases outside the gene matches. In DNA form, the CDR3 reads TGTGCCAGCAGGTACAGGGGTAGCTACACCTTC. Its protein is CASRYRGSYTF.

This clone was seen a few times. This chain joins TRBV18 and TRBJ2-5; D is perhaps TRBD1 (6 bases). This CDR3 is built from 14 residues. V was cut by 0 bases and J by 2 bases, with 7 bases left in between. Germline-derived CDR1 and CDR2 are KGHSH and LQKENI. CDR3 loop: CASSPPDSQETQYF. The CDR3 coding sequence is TGTGCCAGCTCACCACCGGACAGTCAAGAGACCCAGTACTTC. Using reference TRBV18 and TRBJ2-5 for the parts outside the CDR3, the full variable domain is NAGVMQNPRHLVRRRGQEARLRCSPMKGHSHVYWYRQLPEEGLKFMVYLQKENIIDESGMPKERFSAEFPKEGPSILRIQQVVRGDSAAYFCASSPPDSQETQYFGPGTRLLVL.

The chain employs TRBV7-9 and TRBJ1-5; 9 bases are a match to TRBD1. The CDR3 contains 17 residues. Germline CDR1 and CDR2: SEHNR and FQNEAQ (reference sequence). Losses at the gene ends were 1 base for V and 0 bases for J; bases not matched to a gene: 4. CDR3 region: CASSLGQGVYSNQPQHF. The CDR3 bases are TGTGCCAGCAGCTTAGGACAGGGGGTCTATAGCAATCAGCCCCAGCATTTT.

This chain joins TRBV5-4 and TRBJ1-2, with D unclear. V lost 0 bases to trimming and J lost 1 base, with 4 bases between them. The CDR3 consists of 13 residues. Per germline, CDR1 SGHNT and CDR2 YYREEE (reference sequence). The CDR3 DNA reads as TGTGCCAGCAGCTTGGACAATAACTATGGCTACACCTTC. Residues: CASSLDNNYGYTF.